The 8 T cell receptor beta chains below all came from one sample that was sequenced in a study of cytomegalovirus exposure and HLA in healthy donors. Primers: 60 Vbeta forward and 13 Jbeta reverse. Only in-frame clones appear in the TCRdb table, and some are missing; sequencing was by immunoSEQ multiplex PCR. Of more than 95,000 clones listed, around two thirds are singletons. The sequenced material came from PBMCs. Receptors were obtained from a woman in her forties in good health and CMV-seropositive.

This clone was found a few times. The genes are TRBV6-1 and TRBJ1-1, with D unresolved. Germline assignment: CDR1 MNHNS and CDR2 SASEGT. Between the trimmed V and J ends, which lost 6 bases and 0 bases, there was a span of 5 bases. The CDR3 runs to 12 residues. The CDR3 loop reads CASSLLNTEAFF. For the CDR3, the DNA is TGTGCCAGCAGCCTCCTGAACACTGAAGCTTTCTTT.

This chain links TRBV6-6 with TRBJ1-1; the D is unclear. The V end lost 6 bases, the J end lost 2 bases, and 10 bases lay between the germline ends. Germline V gene lookup returns CDR1 MNHNY and CDR2 SVGAGI (reference sequence). This CDR3 is built from 13 residues. This chain's CDR3 is CASRPGKNTEAFF. The CDR3, as DNA: TGTGCCAGCAGACCCGGGAAAAACACTGAAGCTTTCTTT.

This clone was observed a handful of times. The J gene is TRBJ2-7, the V gene TRBV6-5; maybe TRBD2 (6 bases). Per the germline V gene, CDR1 is MNHEY and CDR2 is SVGAGI. V was shortened by 3 bases and J by 3 bases, with 12 bases between the two germline ends. The length of the CDR3 is 14 residues. The DNA of the CDR3 is TGTGCCAGCAGTTATGGGACTGCCTTCTACGAGCAGTACTTC. Residues: CASSYGTAFYEQYF.

The V and J genes are TRBV9 and TRBJ1-5, with 9 positions matching TRBD1. Germline CDR1 is SGDLS and CDR2 is YYNGEE. The CDR3 runs to 15 residues. V lost 4 bases, J lost 3 bases, and 5 bases stayed unmatched. The CDR3 here is CASSKGQGHNQPQHF. CDR3 sequence (DNA): TGTGCCAGCAGCAAGGGACAGGGCCACAATCAGCCCCAGCATTTT.

The rearrangement joins TRBV19 to TRBJ2-3; D call uncertain. V dropped 5 bases and J dropped 0 bases, with 12 bases sitting between them. The CDR3 length is 15 residues. CDR1 LNHDA and CDR2 SQIVND come from the germline V gene (reference sequence). The DNA of the CDR3 is TGTGCCAGTAGTTTAGGATTGACTAGCACAGATACGCAGTATTTT. This translates into CASSLGLTSTDTQYF.

The rearrangement uses TRBV19 and TRBJ2-7; 9 positions match TRBD2. Germline assignment: CDR1 LNHDA and CDR2 SQIVND (reference sequence). The CDR3 has 14 amino acids. The junction had 3 bases not matched to a gene; V was cut back by 4 bases and J by 2 bases. The CDR3 loop is CASSTAGGTYEQYF. The CDR3 DNA sequence: TGTGCCAGTAGTACGGCGGGAGGGACCTACGAGCAGTACTTC. The entire variable domain, with the rest obtained from reference TRBV19 and TRBJ2-7, is as follows: DGGITQSPKYLFRKEGQNVTLSCEQNLNHDAMYWYRQDPGQGLRLIYYSQIVNDFQKGDIAEGYSVSREKKESFPLTVTSAQKNPTAFYLCASSTAGGTYEQYFGPGTRLTVT.

Remarks on this clone: The junction shows a germline mismatch at one end, possibly a read error. This chain connects TRBV7-2 to TRBJ1-1; TRBD1 is a possible D gene (5 bases). This CDR3 has 13 residues. CDR1 is SGHTA and CDR2 is FQGNSA in the germline V gene. CDR3 bases: TGTGCCAGCGGCTTAGGGAGGGGTACTGAAGCTTTCTTT. Protein sequence: CASGLGRGTEAFF. Looking up the rest from reference TRBV7-2 and TRBJ1-1 gives the full variable domain: GAGVSQSPSNKVTEKGKDVELRCDPISGHTALYWYRQSLGQGLEFLIYFQGNSAPDKSGLPSDRFSAERTGGSVSTLTIQRTQQEDSAVYLCASGLGRGTEAFFGQGTRLTVV.

The V and J genes are TRBV6-1 and TRBJ2-7; 9 nucleotides match TRBD2. From germline, CDR1 is MNHNS and CDR2 SASEGT. The junction had 4 bases not matched to a gene; V was cut back by 6 bases and J by 4 bases. The CDR3 is made up of 13 amino acids. The CDR3 region has the DNA TGTGCCAGCAGCCAGCGGGAGGTTTACGAGCAGTACTTC. It encodes CASSQREVYEQYF.